Presented here are 28 T cell receptor beta chains from one specimen sequenced in a study of early T cells in non-severe SARS-CoV-2 infection. TCRdb used MiXCR to reprocess the 5' RACE reads, holding one entry per CDR3 protein. The sample includes 65,000 to 95,000 distinct CDR3 sequences, over 9% of them seen just once. The sequencing sample was made of whole blood. Receptors originate from an adult who was a healthcare worker with PCR-confirmed SARS-CoV-2 infection or an uninfected control (not recorded which).

This clonotype was recorded many times. The CDR3 DNA sequence: TGTGCCAGCAGTTACACAGGCGGAGCCATCTCTGGGGCCAACGTCCTGACTTTC. It codes for CASSYTGGAISGANVLTF. The chain carries TRBV6-5 and TRBJ2-6; D might be TRBD1 (5 bases). Germline V gives CDR1 MNHEY, CDR2 SVGAGI. This CDR3 region has 18 residues. V was shortened by 2 bases and J by 0 bases, with 14 bases between the two germline ends.

The chain uses TRBV12-3 or TRBV12-4 and TRBJ2-5; 9 positions agree with TRBD1. The CDR3 runs to 14 residues. The J segment lost 9 bases and the V segment lost 3 bases, leaving 8 bases of the junction unmatched. CDR3 residues: CASSFRDRVLPQYF. CDR3 DNA: TGTGCCAGCAGTTTCAGGGACAGGGTGCTTCCCCAGTACTTC.

This chain joins TRBV7-9 and TRBJ2-3, with unresolved D. The V and J ends lost 5 bases and 14 bases respectively, with 14 bases between them. The germline gives CDR1 SEHNR, CDR2 FQNEAQ (reference sequence). The CDR3 has 11 residues. The CDR3 DNA is TGTGCCAGCAGCCGAGACTCCCTGGGGTATTTT. Translated: CASSRDSLGYF.

The rearrangement uses TRBV6-4 and TRBJ1-2; TRBD1 might be the D (5 bases). Germline-derived CDR1 and CDR2 are MRHNA and SNTAGT. With 4 bases removed from V and 8 bases from J, the gap between germline ends came to 14 bases. CDR3 length: 13 residues. CDR3 DNA: TGTGCCAGCAGTGCCCAGGGCGGCGGGGGCTACACCTTC. Translating it yields CASSAQGGGGYTF.

This chain links TRBV13 with TRBJ2-7, with TRBD1 matching over 7 bases. The germline V gene encodes CDR1 PRHDT and CDR2 FYEKMQ (reference sequence). After removal of 1 base from V and 3 bases from J, the junction contained 3 bases not matched to a gene. This CDR3 has 14 residues. CDR3 DNA sequence: TGTGCCAGCAGCTTAGCGGGGACAGACTACGAGCAGTACTTC. This gives the protein CASSLAGTDYEQYF. Based on the CDR3 plus reference TRBV13 and TRBJ2-7, the full variable domain is AAGVIQSPRHLIKEKRETATLKCYPIPRHDTVYWYQQGPGQDPQFLISFYEKMQSDKGSIPDRFSAQQFSDYHSELNMSSLELGDSALYFCASSLAGTDYEQYFGPGTRLTVT.

This clonotype has a handful of counts. This rearrangement joins TRBV20-1 to TRBJ2-7, with D possibly being TRBD2 (5 bases). The ends were cut back, 3 bases at V and 0 bases at J, with 15 bases in the middle. Germline CDR1 is DFQATT and CDR2 is SNEGSKA (reference sequence). The CDR3 sequence is 15 residues long. The DNA for the CDR3 is TGCAGTGCTAGTTCACCCAGCGGAGACTCCTACGAGCAGTACTTC. Encoded protein: CSASSPSGDSYEQYF.

This clonotype was observed at least ten times. The V and J genes are TRBV5-6 and TRBJ2-2; 9 nucleotides line up with TRBD1. This CDR3 is built from 17 residues. Germline-derived CDR1 and CDR2 are SGHDT and YYEEEE. The V and J ends lost 1 base and 7 bases, in that order; junction bases with no gene match: 11. CDR3 residues: CASSLIGLQGAGGELFF. CDR3 coding DNA: TGTGCCAGCAGCTTGATCGGTCTACAGGGGGCTGGCGGGGAGCTGTTTTTT.

The chain links TRBV12-3 or TRBV12-4 to TRBJ2-1; the match to TRBD1 covers 8 bases. This CDR3 region has 15 residues. V was pared by 6 bases and J by 4 bases, with 8 bases of the junction left unmatched. CDR3 amino acids: CASSTGQGGYNEQFF. The CDR3, as DNA: TGTGCCAGCAGCACAGGACAGGGTGGTTACAATGAGCAGTTCTTC.

The chain combines TRBV28 with TRBJ1-1, with D possibly TRBD1 on 6 matching bases. CDR3 length: 14 residues. V shed 6 bases and J shed 6 bases, with 17 bases lying between them. Germline V gives CDR1 MDHEN, CDR2 SYDVKM. This chain's CDR3 is CASRWEGEGPEAFF. CDR3 coding DNA: TGTGCCAGCAGGTGGGAGGGGGAGGGCCCTGAAGCTTTCTTT.

This clonotype appeared many times. The chain couples TRBV10-2 to TRBJ2-1, with TRBD2 matching over 14 bases. Germline trimming cut 6 bases from V and 7 bases from J; bases unmatched to any gene: 8. The CDR3 consists of 16 residues. Germline-derived CDR1 and CDR2 are WSHSY and SAAADI. CDR3 DNA sequence: TGCGCCAGCAGACCAGCCGGGACTAGCGGGAGAAATGAGCAGTTCTTC. Amino acid sequence: CASRPAGTSGRNEQFF.

This clonotype was seen only a few times. The J gene is TRBJ2-2, the V gene TRBV12-3 or TRBV12-4, with 8 bases that match TRBD2. The CDR3 runs to 14 residues. The J segment lost 5 bases and the V segment lost 11 bases, leaving 10 bases of the junction unmatched. The CDR3: CAGGSGRETGELFF. The CDR3 DNA follows: TGTGCCGGCGGAAGCGGGAGAGAAACCGGGGAGCTGTTTTTT.

This clonotype was counted only a few times. The genes are TRBV11-2 and TRBJ2-2; the match to TRBD2 covers 9 bases. Looked up from germline, CDR1 is SGHAT and CDR2 is FQNNGV. J lost 0 bases, V lost 2 bases, and 1 base had no gene match. The CDR3 consists of 16 residues. The CDR3 DNA follows: TGTGCCAGCAGCTTACCTAGCGGGGCGAACACCGGGGAGCTGTTTTTT. This gives the protein CASSLPSGANTGELFF.

This clonotype appeared many times. This chain uses TRBV7-6 with TRBJ2-1; 13 nucleotides match TRBD2. CDR1 SGHVS and CDR2 FNYEAQ come from the germline V gene. This CDR3 is built from 18 residues. The junction had 11 bases not matched to a gene; V was cut back by 5 bases and J by 4 bases. CDR3 in amino acids: CASSPGTSGIGVYNEQFF. CDR3 bases: TGTGCCAGCAGCCCTGGGACTAGCGGGATAGGGGTTTACAATGAGCAGTTCTTC.

This clonotype came up many times. The CDR3 loop is CASSPQDTIYEQYF. In DNA, the CDR3 is TGTGCCAGCAGCCCCCAGGACACCATATACGAGCAGTACTTC. The chain combines TRBV28 with TRBJ2-7; tentatively, D is TRBD1 (5 bases). This CDR3 region has 14 residues. V was cut by 6 bases and J by 4 bases, with 16 bases left in between. Germline CDR1 and CDR2: MDHEN and SYDVKM. Looking up the rest from reference TRBV28 and TRBJ2-7 gives the full variable domain: DVKVTQSSRYLVKRTGEKVFLECVQDMDHENMFWYRQDPGLGLRLIYFSYDVKMKEKGDIPEGYSVSREKKERFSLILESASTNQTSMYLCASSPQDTIYEQYFGPGTRLTVT.

The chain recombines TRBV28 with TRBJ1-5; D unclear. The ends were cut back, 6 bases at V and 3 bases at J, with 6 bases in the middle. Germline V gives CDR1 MDHEN, CDR2 SYDVKM. This CDR3 spans 12 amino acids. Here the CDR3 DNA reads TGTGCCAGCAGGGAGGCCAATCAGCCCCAGCATTTT. Translating it yields CASREANQPQHF.

J is TRBJ2-1 and V is TRBV5-1; D uncertain. CDR1 is SGHRS and CDR2 is YFSETQ in the germline V gene. This CDR3 region has 12 residues. The V and J ends lost 4 bases and 8 bases respectively, with 10 bases between them. The CDR3 region has the DNA TGCGCCAGCAGCCTACGAGGAGATGAGCAGTTCTTC. It yields the protein CASSLRGDEQFF.

This clonotype was observed a few times. The chain employs TRBV14 and TRBJ1-4; 7 positions agree with TRBD1. From germline, CDR1 is SGHDN and CDR2 FVKESK. Losses at the gene ends were 1 base for V and 8 bases for J; bases not matched to a gene: 7. The CDR3 contains 15 residues. Written as DNA, the CDR3 is TGTGCCAGCAGCCAAGGACAGGGTTATATGGAAAAACTGTTTTTT. This codes for CASSQGQGYMEKLFF.

This clonotype was counted many times. This chain joins TRBV10-3 and TRBJ2-7, with a weak D call TRBD1 (6 bases). V lost 4 bases, J lost 5 bases, and 15 bases lay in between. CDR3 length: 14 amino acids. Germline V gene lookup returns CDR1 ENHRY and CDR2 SYGVKD. The DNA of the CDR3 is TGTGCCATCAGTGTACAGGGTGAGTTCGACGAGCAGTACTTC. Translation gives CAISVQGEFDEQYF.

CDR3 nucleotides: TGCAGCGCGAGGGGGGGTCCGAACACCGGGGAGCTGTTTTTT. This translates into CSARGGPNTGELFF. The chain is built from TRBV29-1 and TRBJ2-2; D is possibly TRBD2 (7 bases). The CDR3 runs to 14 residues. Looked up from germline, CDR1 is SQVTM and CDR2 is ANQGSEA. V shed 7 bases and J shed 0 bases, with 12 bases lying between them.

This clonotype has ten or more counts. V gene TRBV2 combines with J gene TRBJ1-2, with 12 bases matching TRBD1. This CDR3 has 14 amino acids. Germline trimming cut 3 bases from V and 7 bases from J; bases unmatched to any gene: 3. Germline V gives CDR1 SNHLY, CDR2 FYNNEI. Here the CDR3 DNA reads TGTGCCAGCAGTGAGGGACAGGGGGCCGGTGGCTACACCTTC. It is translated as CASSEGQGAGGYTF.

This chain connects TRBV3-1 to TRBJ2-7; 8 nucleotides match TRBD2. From germline, CDR1 is LGHDT and CDR2 YNNKEL (reference sequence). The trim removed 4 bases at V and 2 bases at J, leaving 4 bases unmatched. The CDR3 extends over 14 amino acids. The CDR3 region is CASSPGGRTYEQYF. In DNA form, the CDR3 reads TGTGCCAGCAGCCCAGGCGGGAGGACCTACGAGCAGTACTTC.

At least ten counts were recorded for this clonotype. V and J are TRBV5-6 and TRBJ2-5; TRBD1 matches 8 bases. Trimming at V came to 3 bases and at J to 4 bases, leaving 11 bases not matched to a gene. Germline V gene lookup returns CDR1 SGHDT and CDR2 YYEEEE. The CDR3 spans 16 residues. The CDR3 coding sequence is TGTGCCAGCAGCTGGAGAAGGGGGACAGGAGGAGAGACCCAGTACTTC. Amino acid sequence: CASSWRRGTGGETQYF.

This clonotype was detected ten times or more. V usage is TRBV9 and J usage is TRBJ2-1, with unresolved D. Germline lookup yields CDR1 SGDLS and CDR2 YYNGEE. Trimming stripped 1 base from V and 4 bases from J, with 6 bases between. The CDR3 runs to 13 residues. This chain's CDR3 is CASSVTTYNEQFF. The CDR3 DNA sequence: TGTGCCAGCAGCGTAACTACTTACAATGAGCAGTTCTTC.

This clonotype was recorded at least ten times. The chain combines TRBV7-9 with TRBJ2-1, with 12 bases that match TRBD2. The CDR3 extends over 15 amino acids. Looked up from germline, CDR1 is SEHNR and CDR2 is FQNEAQ (reference sequence). V dropped 4 bases and J dropped 6; count of bases not matched to a gene: 4. The CDR3 nucleotides read TGTGCCAGCAGCTCGACTAGCGGGAGTGGCAATGAGCAGTTCTTC. Translated: CASSSTSGSGNEQFF.

This clonotype was seen many times. V and J are TRBV3-1 and TRBJ2-1, with 13 bases aligning to TRBD2. CDR1 and CDR2 from the germline V gene are LGHDT and YNNKEL (reference sequence). The CDR3 is 17 residues long. With 2 bases clipped from V and 7 bases from J, the junction kept 8 bases outside the gene matches. In DNA, the CDR3 is TGTGCCAGCAGCCAATGGACTAGCGGGAGCCGTGGGAATGAGCAGTTCTTC. Residues: CASSQWTSGSRGNEQFF.

The J gene is TRBJ2-7, the V gene TRBV28; TRBD2 matches 10 bases. There are 14 residues in the CDR3. Germline lookup yields CDR1 MDHEN and CDR2 SYDVKM. J gave up 3 bases and V 4 bases, and 3 bases lay outside the gene matches. The CDR3 region has the DNA TGTGCCAGCAGTTCTAGCGGGAGAGACTACGAGCAGTACTTC. Translating it yields CASSSSGRDYEQYF.

The chain is built from TRBV6-5 and TRBJ2-5, with D possibly called TRBD1 or TRBD2 (5 bases each). Germline V lookup: CDR1 MNHEY, CDR2 SVGAGI. The CDR3 has 12 residues. With 8 bases removed from V and 4 bases from J, the gap between germline ends came to 11 bases. CDR3 in amino acids: CASSGAGETQYF. DNA of the CDR3: TGTGCCAGCTCCGGGGCCGGAGAGACCCAGTACTTC.

The gene calls are TRBV2 and TRBJ1-5; no firm D call. The CDR3 loop spans 14 amino acids. V shed 6 bases and J shed 5 bases, with 14 bases lying between them. Per the germline V gene, CDR1 is SNHLY and CDR2 is FYNNEI. The CDR3 DNA is TGTGCCAGCAGCAGAGGACCCTCCGATCAGCCCCAGCATTTT. It yields the protein CASSRGPSDQPQHF. Looking up the rest from reference TRBV2 and TRBJ1-5 gives the full variable domain: EPEVTQTPSHQVTQMGQEVILRCVPISNHLYFYWYRQILGQKVEFLVSFYNNEISEKSEIFDDQFSVERPDGSNFTLKIRSTKLEDSAMYFCASSRGPSDQPQHFGDGTRLSIL.